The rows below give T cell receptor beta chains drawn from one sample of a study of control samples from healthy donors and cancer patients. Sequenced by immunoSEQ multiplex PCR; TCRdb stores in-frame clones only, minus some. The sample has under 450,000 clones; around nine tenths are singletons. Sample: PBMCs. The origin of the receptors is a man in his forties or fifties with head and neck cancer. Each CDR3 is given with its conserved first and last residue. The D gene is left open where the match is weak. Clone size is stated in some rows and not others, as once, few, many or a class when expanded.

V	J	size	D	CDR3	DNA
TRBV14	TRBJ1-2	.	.	CASSPNGPYGYTF	TGTGCCAGCAGCCCAAACGGTCCCTATGGCTACACCTTC
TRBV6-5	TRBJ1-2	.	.	CASRAWGVQGYTF	TGTGCCAGCAGAGCATGGGGCGTTCAAGGCTACACCTTC
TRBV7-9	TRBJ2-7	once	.	CASSLGGSLYEQYF	TGTGCCAGCAGCTTAGGTGGCAGCTTATACGAGCAGTACTTC
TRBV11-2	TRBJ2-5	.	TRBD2	CASSTGTSGRRSQETQYF	TGTGCCAGCAGCACCGGGACTAGCGGGAGAAGGAGCCAAGAGACCCAGTACTTC
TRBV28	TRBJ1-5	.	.	CASSLLYSNQPQHF	TGTGCCAGCAGTTTACTGTATAGCAATCAGCCCCAGCATTTT
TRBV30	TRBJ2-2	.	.	CAGGVRLGWGDTGELFF	TGTGCCGGAGGTGTGAGACTAGGATGGGGGGACACCGGGGAGCTGTTTTTT
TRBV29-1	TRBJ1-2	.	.	CSVEREGGTYGYTF	TGCAGCGTTGAGAGGGAGGGTGGGACATACGGCTACACCTTC
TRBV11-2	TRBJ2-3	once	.	CASSLGDVTDTQYF	TGTGCCAGCAGCTTAGGCGATGTAACAGATACGCAGTATTTT
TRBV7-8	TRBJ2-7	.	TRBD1	CASSSTGISYEQYF	TGTGCCAGCAGCTCGACAGGGATCTCCTACGAGCAGTACTTC
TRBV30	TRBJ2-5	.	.	CAWSPYRYDFSSETQYF	TGTGCCTGGAGTCCCTATAGGTATGACTTCTCGTCGGAGACCCAGTACTTC
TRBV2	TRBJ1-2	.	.	CASSDSGQIANYGYTF	TGTGCCAGCAGCGACTCCGGACAGATAGCTAACTATGGCTACACCTTC
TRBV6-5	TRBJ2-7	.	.	CASTRGSYEQYF	TGTGCCAGCACTCGGGGATCCTACGAGCAGTACTTC
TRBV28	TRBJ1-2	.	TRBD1	CASSAPGQGRYGYTF	TGTGCCAGCAGTGCGCCGGGACAGGGACGGTATGGCTACACCTTC
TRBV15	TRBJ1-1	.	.	CATSRGDRTEAFF	TGTGCCACCAGCAGGGGAGACCGCACTGAAGCTTTCTTT
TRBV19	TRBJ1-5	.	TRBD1	CASSSQGAGQPQHF	TGTGCCAGTAGTAGTCAGGGGGCGGGTCAGCCCCAGCATTTT
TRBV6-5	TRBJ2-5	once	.	CASSTTGPLETQYF	TGTGCCAGCAGTACTACAGGGCCTCTTGAGACCCAGTACTTC
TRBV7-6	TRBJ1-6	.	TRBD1	CASSPGLSKTGMNSPLHF	TGTGCCAGCAGCCCCGGATTATCGAAGACAGGGATGAATTCACCCCTCCACTTT
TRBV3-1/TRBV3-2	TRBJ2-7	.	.	CASSGPLKHQRGEQYF	TGTGCCAGCAGCGGCCCCTTGAAACACCAGAGGGGTGAGCAGTACTTC
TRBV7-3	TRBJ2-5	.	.	CASSQGHQETQYF	TGTGCCAGCAGCCAAGGACACCAAGAGACCCAGTACTTC
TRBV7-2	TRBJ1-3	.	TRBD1	CASSAPRDSARNTIYF	TGTGCCAGCAGCGCTCCCCGGGACAGCGCAAGAAACACCATATATTTT
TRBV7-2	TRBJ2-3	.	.	CASSLGTAVDTQYF	TGTGCCAGCAGCTTAGGCACCGCTGTTGATACGCAGTATTTT
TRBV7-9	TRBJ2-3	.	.	CASSLLGGGTDTQYF	TGTGCCAGCAGCTTACTGGGCGGAGGCACAGATACGCAGTATTTT
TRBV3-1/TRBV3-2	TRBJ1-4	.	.	CASSQGEKLFF	TGTGCCAGCAGCCAAGGTGAAAAACTGTTTTTT
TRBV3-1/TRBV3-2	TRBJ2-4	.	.	CASSQGAPGVLNIQYF	TGTGCCAGCAGCCAAGGGGCCCCAGGGGTTTTGAACATTCAGTACTTC
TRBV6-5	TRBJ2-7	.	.	CASRTYGGLSYEQYF	TGTGCCAGCAGAACCTACGGGGGGCTGTCCTACGAGCAGTACTTC
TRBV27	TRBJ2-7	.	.	CASSDGNPHEQYF	TGTGCCAGCTCAGATGGAAATCCCCACGAGCAGTACTTC
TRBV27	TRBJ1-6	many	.	CASSFGRSYNSPLHF	TGTGCCAGCAGTTTCGGCCGCTCCTATAATTCACCCCTCCACTTT
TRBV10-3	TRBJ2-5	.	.	CAISEMGQETQYF	TGTGCCATCAGTGAGATGGGCCAAGAGACCCAGTACTTC
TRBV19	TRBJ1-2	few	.	CASIPARGTQYGYTF	TGTGCCAGTATCCCAGCACGCGGGACACAATATGGCTACACCTTC
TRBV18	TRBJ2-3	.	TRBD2	CASSPRLPSTSVKSTDTQYF	TGTGCCAGCTCACCAAGGTTACCTTCGACTAGCGTTAAAAGCACAGATACGCAGTATTTT
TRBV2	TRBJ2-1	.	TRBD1	CASSSLRDRVGHEQFF	TGTGCCAGCAGTTCCCTGCGGGACAGGGTGGGTCATGAGCAGTTCTTC
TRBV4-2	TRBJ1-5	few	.	CASSQGHGSGAGVKPQHF	TGTGCCAGCAGCCAAGGCCACGGATCCGGAGCGGGAGTGAAGCCCCAGCATTTT
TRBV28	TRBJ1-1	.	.	CASSTPQGSTEAFF	TGTGCCAGCAGTACACCCCAGGGGTCCACTGAAGCTTTCTTT
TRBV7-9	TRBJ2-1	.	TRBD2	CASSTRLAGGTDNEQFF	TGTGCCAGCAGCACCAGACTAGCGGGAGGAACTGACAATGAGCAGTTCTTC
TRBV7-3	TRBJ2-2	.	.	CASSMGLATGELFF	TGTGCCAGCAGCATGGGGCTCGCCACCGGGGAGCTGTTTTTT
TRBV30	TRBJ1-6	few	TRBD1	CAWSLGQGASPLHF	TGTGCCTGGAGTCTTGGACAGGGTGCCTCACCCCTCCACTTT
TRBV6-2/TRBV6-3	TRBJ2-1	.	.	CASSYSQGYEQFF	TGTGCCAGCAGTTACTCCCAGGGCTATGAGCAGTTCTTC
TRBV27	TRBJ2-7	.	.	CASSLLGTPLPLREQYF	TGTGCCAGCAGTTTACTCGGGACACCTCTCCCCCTACGAGAGCAGTACTTC
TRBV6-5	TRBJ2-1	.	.	CASSYSQASSYNEQFF	TGTGCCAGCAGTTACTCGCAGGCCAGCTCCTACAATGAGCAGTTCTTC
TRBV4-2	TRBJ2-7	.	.	CASSQALAGVYEQYF	TGTGCCAGCAGCCAAGCCCTGGCAGGGGTGTACGAGCAGTACTTC
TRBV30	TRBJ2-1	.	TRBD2	CAWSVRGLAGHNEQFF	TGTGCCTGGAGTGTACGCGGGCTAGCGGGGCACAATGAGCAGTTCTTC
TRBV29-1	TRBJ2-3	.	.	CSVRSTDTQYF	TGCAGCGTTCGTAGCACAGATACGCAGTATTTT
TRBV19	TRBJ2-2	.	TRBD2	CASTLTSVSTGELFF	TGTGCCAGTACCCTGACTAGCGTGTCTACCGGGGAGCTGTTTTTT
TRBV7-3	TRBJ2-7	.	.	CASSLMSSLGSEQYF	TGTGCCAGCAGCTTAATGAGCTCCTTGGGCTCCGAGCAGTACTTC
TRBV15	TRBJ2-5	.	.	CATSSASSGLLEETQYF	TGTGCCACCAGCAGCGCCTCTTCCGGACTCCTAGAAGAGACCCAGTACTTC
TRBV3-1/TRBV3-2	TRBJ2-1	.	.	CASSQDGVGDGYYNEQFF	TGTGCCAGCAGCCAAGATGGGGTGGGAGATGGTTACTACAATGAGCAGTTCTTC
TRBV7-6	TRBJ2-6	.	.	CASSLEGLSGANVLTF	TGTGCCAGCAGCTTAGAGGGACTTTCTGGGGCCAACGTCCTGACTTTC
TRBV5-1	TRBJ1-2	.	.	CASSLDGTVEGYTF	TGCGCCAGCAGCTTGGACGGGACCGTGGAGGGCTACACCTTC
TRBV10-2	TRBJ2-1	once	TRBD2	CASSDPAGLRNEQFF	TGCGCCAGCAGTGATCCAGCGGGATTACGTAATGAGCAGTTCTTC
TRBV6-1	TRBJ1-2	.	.	CASSDLGGRGGYGYTF	TGTGCCAGCAGTGATTTAGGGGGGCGCGGAGGCTATGGCTACACCTTC
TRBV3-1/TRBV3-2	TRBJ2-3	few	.	CASSQDKPYTQYF	TGTGCCAGCAGCCAAGACAAGCCATATACGCAGTATTTT
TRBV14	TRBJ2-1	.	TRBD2	CASSQNWAGGDNEQFF	TGTGCCAGCAGCCAAAATTGGGCGGGAGGCGACAATGAGCAGTTCTTC
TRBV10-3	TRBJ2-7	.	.	CAISESKGSSEQYF	TGTGCCATCAGTGAGTCTAAAGGGTCCTCCGAGCAGTACTTC